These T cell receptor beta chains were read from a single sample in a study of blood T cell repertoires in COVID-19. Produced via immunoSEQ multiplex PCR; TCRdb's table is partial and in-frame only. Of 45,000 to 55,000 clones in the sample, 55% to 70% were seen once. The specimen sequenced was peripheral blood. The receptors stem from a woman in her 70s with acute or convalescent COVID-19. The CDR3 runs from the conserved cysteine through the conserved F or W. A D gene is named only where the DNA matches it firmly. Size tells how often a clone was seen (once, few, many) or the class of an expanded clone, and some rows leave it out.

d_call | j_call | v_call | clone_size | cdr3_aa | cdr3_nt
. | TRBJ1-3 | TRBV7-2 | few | CASSPVGAAGNTIYF | TGTGCCAGCAGCCCCGTGGGGGCGGCTGGAAACACCATATATTTT
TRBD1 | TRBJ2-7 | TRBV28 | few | CASRGRDRILQYF | TGTGCCAGCAGGGGCCGGGACAGAATACTGCAGTACTTC
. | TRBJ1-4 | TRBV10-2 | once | CASSEANEEKLFF | TGCGCCAGCAGTGAGGCTAATGAGGAAAAACTGTTTTTT
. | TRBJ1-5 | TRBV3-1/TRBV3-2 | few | CASSQGTRESQPQHF | TGTGCCAGCAGCCAAGGAACCAGGGAATCTCAGCCCCAGCATTTT
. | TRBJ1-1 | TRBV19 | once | CASSRFRTEAFF | TGTGCCAGTAGTCGCTTCAGGACTGAAGCTTTCTTT
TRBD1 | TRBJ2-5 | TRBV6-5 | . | CASRSGTAVDKTQYF | TGTGCCAGCAGATCCGGGACAGCTGTGGATAAGACCCAGTACTTC
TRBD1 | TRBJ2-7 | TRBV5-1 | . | CASTVGQGTGEQYF | TGCGCCAGCACCGTAGGACAGGGTACAGGCGAGCAGTACTTC
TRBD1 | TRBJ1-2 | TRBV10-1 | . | CATDGQGRYPNYGYTF | TGCGCCACCGATGGACAGGGCCGCTATCCCAACTATGGCTACACCTTC
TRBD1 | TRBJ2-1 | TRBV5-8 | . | CASSSRDRYNEQFF | TGTGCCAGCAGCTCCCGGGACAGATACAATGAGCAGTTCTTC
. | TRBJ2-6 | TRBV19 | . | CASSTSTTSGANVLTF | TGTGCCAGTAGTACGTCAACCACTTCTGGGGCCAACGTCCTGACTTTC
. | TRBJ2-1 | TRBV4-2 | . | CASSQVGGSLNEQFF | TGTGCCAGCAGCCAAGTCGGGGGTTCCCTAAATGAGCAGTTCTTC
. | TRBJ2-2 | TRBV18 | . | CASSPTRTVGELFF | TGTGCCAGCTCACCAACTAGGACAGTCGGGGAGCTGTTTTTT